Listed below are T cell receptor beta chains from one sample, sequenced in a study of patients and donors after allogeneic stem cell transplantation. TCRdb used MiXCR to reprocess the RT-PCR reads, holding one entry per CDR3 protein. The table lists 900,000 to 1,000,000 distinct CDR3 sequences, over 15% of them singletons. Sequencing input: blood, either unsorted or a sorted T cell fraction (not recorded which). Receptors originate from a human donor who was either an allogeneic HSCT recipient or a stem cell or donor lymphocyte infusion donor (not recorded which). It is not recorded whose cells these are; they may come from a transplant donor. Each CDR3 is given with its conserved first and last residue.

cdr3_aa,v_call
CSVEGTSGSAYNEQFF,TRBV29-1
CASSHTRGSSYNEQFF,TRBV6-1
CATSDLTVRGREQFF,TRBV24-1
CASSPNYRSTDTQYF,TRBV6-1
CASSQVKGKRNTEAFF,TRBV4-1
CASSTGLTSYEQYF,TRBV7-6
CASSLDGQAGELFF,TRBV5-1
CGAIQGAGGYTF,TRBV2
CASSESQVNQPQHF,TRBV2
CASSLEGQKNIQYF,TRBV5-1
CASSPLTAIGGYTF,TRBV18
CASSLRDRDYNEQFF,TRBV28
CASSGLLGEQYF,TRBV14
CASSLLPLNTEAFF,TRBV5-1
CAIRADNEQFF,TRBV10-3
CASSSGDTLGTGELFF,TRBV5-1
CAISPRGDETQYF,TRBV10-3
CASSPGRRDYGYTF,TRBV7-2
CSARDRSARNTIYF,TRBV20-1
CASSPGYTQINEKLFF,TRBV12-3/TRBV12-4
CASSKQPGLTIYF,TRBV7-3
CASSEGETSTDTQYF,TRBV6-4
CASSSTETGPAYGYTF,TRBV7-2
CASSVGGLIGELFF,TRBV9